This TCR beta chain is from a study of technical replicates of blood from a handful of donors. Germline CDR1 and CDR2: MGHRA and YSYEKL. V lost 0 bases, J lost 8 bases, and 13 bases lay in between. The CDR3 has 14 residues. Data came from immunoSEQ multiplex PCR; TCRdb stores just in-frame clones and leaves some out. The sample holds about 61,000 clones; roughly 97% are singletons and the top ten take approximately 0.18%. Sequences were obtained from T cells isolated from PBMCs. The origin of this receptor is a human donor in good health. This sequence joins TRBV4-1 and TRBJ1-2, with a tentative D call TRBD1 (5 bases). The CDR3, as DNA: TGCGCCAGCAGCCAAGATGCAGGGCAGGCGGGCTACACCTTC. This gives the protein CASSQDAGQAGYTF.